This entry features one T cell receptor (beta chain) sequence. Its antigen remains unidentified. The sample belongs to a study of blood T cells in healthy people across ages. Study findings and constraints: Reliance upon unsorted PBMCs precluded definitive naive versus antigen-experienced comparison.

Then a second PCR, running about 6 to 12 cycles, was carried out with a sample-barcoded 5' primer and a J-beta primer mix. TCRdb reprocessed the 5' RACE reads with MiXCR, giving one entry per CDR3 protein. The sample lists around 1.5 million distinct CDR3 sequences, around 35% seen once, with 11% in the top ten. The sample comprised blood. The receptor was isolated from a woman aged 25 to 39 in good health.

CDR3 in DNA: TGCAGCGTTGACGGAGGGCTGATTTATGGCTACACCTTC. Translated, it gives CSVDGGLIYGYTF. The gene calls are TRBV29-1 and TRBJ1-2; no definite D call. Trimming took 3 bases from V and 5 from J, leaving 13 bases between them. The CDR3 is 13 amino acids. Germline CDR1 and CDR2: SQVTM and ANQGSEA.